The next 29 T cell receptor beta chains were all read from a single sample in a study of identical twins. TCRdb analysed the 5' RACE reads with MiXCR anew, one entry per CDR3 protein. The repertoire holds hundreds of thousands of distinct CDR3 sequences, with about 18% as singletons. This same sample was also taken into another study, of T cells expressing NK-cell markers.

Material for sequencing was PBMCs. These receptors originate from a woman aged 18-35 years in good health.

CDR3 residues: CASSQAGDSAANSPLHF. Written as DNA, the CDR3 is TGCGCCAGCAGCCAAGCCGGGGACAGTGCGGCAAATTCACCCCTCCACTTT. The V call is TRBV4-3, the J call TRBJ1-6; 7 nucleotides line up with TRBD1. Looked up from germline, CDR1 is LGHNA and CDR2 is YSLEER. The CDR3 sequence is 17 residues long. The junction had 10 bases not matched to a gene; V was cut back by 1 base and J by 7 bases.

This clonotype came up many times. CDR3: CASSFAGPYEQYF. DNA for the CDR3: TGTGCCAGCAGCTTTGCGGGACCCTACGAGCAGTACTTC. J is TRBJ2-7 and V is TRBV7-2; D is possibly TRBD2 (6 bases). Germline loops: CDR1 SGHTA, CDR2 FQGNSA. V was trimmed by 3 bases and J by 2 bases, leaving 8 bases between them. The CDR3 totals 13 residues.

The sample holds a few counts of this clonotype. CDR3 coding DNA: TGTGCCAGCAGCTTAGTACAATACACCGGGGAGCTGTTTTTT. Encoded protein: CASSLVQYTGELFF. The V and J genes are TRBV7-9 and TRBJ2-2; D not resolved. The germline V gene encodes CDR1 SEHNR and CDR2 FQNEAQ (reference sequence). Trimming removed 1 base at V and 3 bases at J, with 6 bases between. The length of the CDR3 is 14 residues.

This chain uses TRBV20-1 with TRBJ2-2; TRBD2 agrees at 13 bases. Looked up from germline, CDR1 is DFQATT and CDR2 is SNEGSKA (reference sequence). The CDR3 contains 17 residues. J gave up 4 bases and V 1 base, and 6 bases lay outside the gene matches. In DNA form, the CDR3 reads TGCAGTGCTAGAGTCGGACTAGCGGGAGATAGCACCGGGGAGCTGTTTTTT. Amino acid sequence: CSARVGLAGDSTGELFF.

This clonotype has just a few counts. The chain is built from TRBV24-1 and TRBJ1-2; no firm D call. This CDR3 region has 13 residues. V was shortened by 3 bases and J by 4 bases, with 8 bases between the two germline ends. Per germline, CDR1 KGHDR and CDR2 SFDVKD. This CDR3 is CATSDRRGYGYTF. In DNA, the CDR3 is TGTGCCACCAGTGATCGACGGGGCTATGGCTACACCTTC.

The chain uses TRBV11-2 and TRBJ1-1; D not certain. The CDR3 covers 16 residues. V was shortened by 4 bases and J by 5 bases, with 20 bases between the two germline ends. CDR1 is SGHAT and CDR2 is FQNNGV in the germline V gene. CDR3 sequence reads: CASSYPLNFPGTEAFF. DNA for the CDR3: TGTGCCAGCAGCTACCCCCTTAACTTCCCGGGGACTGAAGCTTTCTTT.

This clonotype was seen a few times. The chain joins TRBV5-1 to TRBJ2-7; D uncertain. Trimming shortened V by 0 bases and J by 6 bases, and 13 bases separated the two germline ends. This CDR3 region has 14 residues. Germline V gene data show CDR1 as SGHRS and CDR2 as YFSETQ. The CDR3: CASSLEPLAVEQYF. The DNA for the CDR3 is TGCGCCAGCAGCTTGGAACCCCTTGCAGTCGAGCAGTACTTC.

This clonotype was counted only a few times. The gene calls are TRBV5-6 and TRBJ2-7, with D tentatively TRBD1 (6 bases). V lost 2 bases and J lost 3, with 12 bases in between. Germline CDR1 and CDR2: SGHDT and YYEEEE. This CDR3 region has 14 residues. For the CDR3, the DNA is TGTGCCAGCAGCTTAGGGGACATCATCTACGAGCAGTACTTC. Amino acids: CASSLGDIIYEQYF.

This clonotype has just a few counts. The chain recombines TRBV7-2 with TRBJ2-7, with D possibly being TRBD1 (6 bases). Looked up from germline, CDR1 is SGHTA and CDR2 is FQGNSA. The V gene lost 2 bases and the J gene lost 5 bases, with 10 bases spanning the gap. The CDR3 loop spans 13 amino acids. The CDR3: CASSLPGVHEQYF. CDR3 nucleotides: TGTGCCAGCAGCTTACCAGGGGTACACGAGCAGTACTTC.

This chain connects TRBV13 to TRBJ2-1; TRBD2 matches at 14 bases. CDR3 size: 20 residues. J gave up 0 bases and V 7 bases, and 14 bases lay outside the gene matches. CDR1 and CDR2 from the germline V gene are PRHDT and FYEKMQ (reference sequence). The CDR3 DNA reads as TGTGCCAGCACCTCCACACCGGGACTAGCGGGGGTGAGCTCCTACAATGAGCAGTTCTTC. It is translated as CASTSTPGLAGVSSYNEQFF.

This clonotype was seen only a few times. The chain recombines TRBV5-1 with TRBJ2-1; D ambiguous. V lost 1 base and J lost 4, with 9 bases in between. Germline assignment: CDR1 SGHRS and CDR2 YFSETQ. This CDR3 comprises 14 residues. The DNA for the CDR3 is TGCGCCAGCAGCTTGTCTTCTCAGTACAATGAGCAGTTCTTC. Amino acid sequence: CASSLSSQYNEQFF.

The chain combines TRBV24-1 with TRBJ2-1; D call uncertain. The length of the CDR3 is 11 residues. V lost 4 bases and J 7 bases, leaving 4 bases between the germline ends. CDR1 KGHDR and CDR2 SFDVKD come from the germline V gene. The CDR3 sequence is CATSDWNEQFF. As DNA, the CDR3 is TGTGCCACCAGTGACTGGAATGAGCAGTTCTTC.

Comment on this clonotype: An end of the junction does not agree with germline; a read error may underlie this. CDR3 amino acids: CCAQKTGTKTTGELFF. CDR3 bases: TGCTGTGCTCAGAAGACCGGGACAAAGACCACCGGGGAGCTGTTTTTT. J is TRBJ2-2 and V is TRBV20-1, with D maybe TRBD1 (6 bases). Germline V CDR1 and CDR2: DFQATT, SNEGSKA (reference sequence). The CDR3 is made up of 16 amino acids.

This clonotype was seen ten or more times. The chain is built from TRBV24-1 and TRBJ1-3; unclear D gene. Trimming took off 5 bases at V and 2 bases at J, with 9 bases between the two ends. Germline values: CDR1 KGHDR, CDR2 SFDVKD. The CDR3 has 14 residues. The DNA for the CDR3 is TGTGCCACCAGTGGACCTCCGGCTGGAAACACCATATATTTT. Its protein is CATSGPPAGNTIYF.

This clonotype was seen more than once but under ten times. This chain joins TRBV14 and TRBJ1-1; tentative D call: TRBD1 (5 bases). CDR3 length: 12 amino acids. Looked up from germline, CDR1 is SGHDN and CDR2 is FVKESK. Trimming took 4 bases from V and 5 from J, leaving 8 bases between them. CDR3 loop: CASSRKGTEAFF. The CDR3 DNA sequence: TGTGCCAGCAGCCGTAAGGGGACTGAAGCTTTCTTT.

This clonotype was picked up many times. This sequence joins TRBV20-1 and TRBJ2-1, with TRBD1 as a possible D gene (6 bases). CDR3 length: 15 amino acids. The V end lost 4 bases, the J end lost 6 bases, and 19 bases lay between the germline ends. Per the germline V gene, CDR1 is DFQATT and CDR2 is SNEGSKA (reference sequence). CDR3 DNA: TGCAGTGCTATACCCTGGGTGGGGGCCGGCAATGAGCAGTTCTTC. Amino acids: CSAIPWVGAGNEQFF.

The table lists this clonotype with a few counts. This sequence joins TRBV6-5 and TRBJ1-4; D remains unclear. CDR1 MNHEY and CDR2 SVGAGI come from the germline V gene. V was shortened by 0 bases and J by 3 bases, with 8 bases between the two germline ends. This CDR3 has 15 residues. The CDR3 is CASSYSGMPNEKLFF. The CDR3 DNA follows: TGTGCCAGCAGTTACTCCGGGATGCCTAATGAAAAACTGTTTTTT.

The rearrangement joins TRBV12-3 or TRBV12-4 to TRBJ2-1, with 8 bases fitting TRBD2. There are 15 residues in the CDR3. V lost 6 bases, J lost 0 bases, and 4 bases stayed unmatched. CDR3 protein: CASRPSGSSYNEQFF. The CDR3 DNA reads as TGTGCCAGCAGACCAAGCGGGAGCTCCTACAATGAGCAGTTCTTC.

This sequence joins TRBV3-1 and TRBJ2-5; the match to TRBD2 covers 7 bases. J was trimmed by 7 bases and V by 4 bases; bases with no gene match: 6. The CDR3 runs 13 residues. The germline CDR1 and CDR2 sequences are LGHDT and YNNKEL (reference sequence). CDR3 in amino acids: CASSPTSQGTQYF. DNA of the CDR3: TGTGCCAGCAGCCCGACTAGCCAGGGGACCCAGTACTTC.

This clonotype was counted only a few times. CDR3 protein: CSAPPSGLKYNEQFF. DNA of the CDR3: TGCAGTGCTCCACCATCGGGTTTGAAGTACAATGAGCAGTTCTTC. The chain couples TRBV20-1 to TRBJ2-1, with D unresolved. Trimming removed 5 bases at V and 4 bases at J, with 18 bases between. The germline gives CDR1 DFQATT, CDR2 SNEGSKA (reference sequence). This CDR3 is built from 15 residues.

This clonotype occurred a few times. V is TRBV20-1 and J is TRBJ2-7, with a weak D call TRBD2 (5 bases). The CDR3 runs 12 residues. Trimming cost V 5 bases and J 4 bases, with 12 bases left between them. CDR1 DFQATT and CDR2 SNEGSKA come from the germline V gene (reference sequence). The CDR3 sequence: CSAPGVLYEQYF. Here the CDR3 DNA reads TGCAGTGCTCCCGGGGTCCTATACGAGCAGTACTTC.

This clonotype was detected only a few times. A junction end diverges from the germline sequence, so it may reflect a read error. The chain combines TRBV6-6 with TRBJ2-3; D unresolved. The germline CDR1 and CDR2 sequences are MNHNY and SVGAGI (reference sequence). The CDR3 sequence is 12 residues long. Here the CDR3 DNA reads TGTGCCAGCAATTACAACACAGATACGCAGTATTTT. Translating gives CASNYNTDTQYF.

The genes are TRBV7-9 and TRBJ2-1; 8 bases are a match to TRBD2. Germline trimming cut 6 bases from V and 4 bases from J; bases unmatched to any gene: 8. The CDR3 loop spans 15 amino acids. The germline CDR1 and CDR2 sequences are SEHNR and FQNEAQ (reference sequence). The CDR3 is CASRYASGLYNEQFF. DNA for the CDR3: TGTGCCAGCAGATACGCTAGCGGGCTTTACAATGAGCAGTTCTTC.

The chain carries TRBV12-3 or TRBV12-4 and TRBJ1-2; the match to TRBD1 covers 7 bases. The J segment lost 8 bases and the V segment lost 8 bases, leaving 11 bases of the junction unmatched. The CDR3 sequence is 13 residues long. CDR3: CASAPTGAGGYTF. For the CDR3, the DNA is TGTGCCAGCGCGCCCACAGGGGCAGGCGGCTACACCTTC.

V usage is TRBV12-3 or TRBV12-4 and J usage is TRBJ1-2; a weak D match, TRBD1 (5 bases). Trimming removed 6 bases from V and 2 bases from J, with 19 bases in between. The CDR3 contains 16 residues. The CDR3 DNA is TGTGCCAGCAGCCCTGGCCAGGGTGTGCGCAACTATGGCTACACCTTC. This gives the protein CASSPGQGVRNYGYTF.

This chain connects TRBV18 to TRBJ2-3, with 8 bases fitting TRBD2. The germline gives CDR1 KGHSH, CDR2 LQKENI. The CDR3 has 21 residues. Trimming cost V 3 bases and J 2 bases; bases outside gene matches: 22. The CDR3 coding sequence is TGTGCCAGCTCACCGCGCGCCGGGGCTAGCGGGTCCTCCGGCAACACAGATACGCAGTATTTT. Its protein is CASSPRAGASGSSGNTDTQYF.

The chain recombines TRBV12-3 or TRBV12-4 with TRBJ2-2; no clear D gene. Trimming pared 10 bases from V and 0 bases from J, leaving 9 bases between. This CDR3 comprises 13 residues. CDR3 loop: CANSYANTGELFF. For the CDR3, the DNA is TGTGCCAACTCCTACGCGAACACCGGGGAGCTGTTTTTT.

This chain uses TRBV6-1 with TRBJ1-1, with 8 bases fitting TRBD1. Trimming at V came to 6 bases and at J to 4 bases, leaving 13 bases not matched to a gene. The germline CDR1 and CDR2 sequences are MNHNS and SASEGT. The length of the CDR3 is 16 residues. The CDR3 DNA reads TGTGCCAGCAGCACCCCAGACAGGGGACTAGGCACTGAAGCTTTCTTT. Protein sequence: CASSTPDRGLGTEAFF.

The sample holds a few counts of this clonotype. This CDR3 is CASRETMMGETQYF. The DNA for the CDR3 is TGTGCCAGCAGGGAGACGATGATGGGGGAGACCCAGTACTTC. The V gene is TRBV12-3 or TRBV12-4, the J gene TRBJ2-5; D remains ambiguous. Trimming stripped 6 bases from V and 5 bases from J, with 16 bases between. The CDR3 contains 14 residues.